The T cell receptor (beta chain) described here comes from a study of blood T cell repertoires in COVID-19. Study summary: Samples taken during acute and convalescent COVID-19 were collected in the United States, Italy and Spain. Nucleic acid was either cDNA or gDNA, and it came from T cells, B-cell-depleted T cells, or PBMCs.

In the study's own analysis: Amplification of reference gene primers provided the estimated nucleated cell counts. Profiling relied on immunoSEQ multiplex PCR, and the TCRdb table lists in-frame clones only, not all of them. V, J and clone size are taken as reported in that table, and D and trimming were inferred from the DNA itself. The sample lists about 78,000 clones; roughly 87% were seen once. This clone was counted once. This CDR3 spans 16 amino acids. CDR1 and CDR2 from the germline V gene are SGHRS and YFSETQ. V was clipped by 8 bases and J by 2 bases; unmatched bases: 7. The sequence came from a woman aged 45-60 years in a cohort sampled during active COVID-19. Sequencing used peripheral blood. The chain uses TRBV5-1 and TRBJ2-2, with TRBD2 matching 12 bases. The CDR3 here is CASRTSGMVNTGELFF. The DNA for the CDR3 is TGCGCCAGTAGGACTAGCGGGATGGTTAACACCGGGGAGCTGTTTTTT.